This TCR beta chain was found in a study of shared clonotypes between healthy human individuals. Study-wide results and caveats: Generation probabilities were higher for clonotypes shared across all four sorted-subset donors than for unshared ones. Deeper or shallower sequencing was expected to change how clonotypes are shared among donors. Between a few donors, naive CD4 clonotypes were shared at a level of about 5%. Rarefaction curves obtained for sorted subsets showed sequencing incomplete despite large depth.

Sequencing used immunoSEQ multiplex PCR; TCRdb keeps in-frame clones, though not all of them. Here the sample spans 2 million to 3 million clones, 90% to 95% being singletons. The germline V and J ends were trimmed by 4 bases and 0 bases, with 11 bases remaining between them. The CDR3 length is 15 residues. In germline, CDR1 is SGHRS, CDR2 YFSETQ. This clone was recorded only once. As yet, its antigen is unknown. V and J are TRBV5-1 and TRBJ2-4, with D possibly TRBD1 on 5 matching bases. Input material: naive CD4+ T cells sorted from blood. Documented subset: CD45RA+ positively selected. The sequence was collected from a man aged 18 to 29 in good health. CDR3 nucleotide sequence: TGCGCCAGCAGCGGGGCGTTGACAGCCAAAAACATTCAGTACTTC. Translated: CASSGALTAKNIQYF.